The 31 T cell receptor beta chains reported below all come from one sample, sequenced in a study of T cells in Graves' hyperthyroidism and ophthalmopathy. The TCR beta CDR3 regions underwent amplification using RNA transcripts as the source. The HTBI primer set served for first-round RT-PCR of the TCR CDR3. TCRdb itself ran the multiplex PCR reads through MiXCR, one entry per CDR3 protein. Here the sample spans fewer than 550,000 distinct CDR3 sequences, approximately 15% being singletons. The sequenced sample consisted of blood. The receptors stem from a woman under 30 with Graves' hyperthyroidism.

The chain has TRBV20-1 and TRBJ2-4; D assignment may be TRBD1 or TRBD2 (5 bases each). CDR1 is DFQATT and CDR2 is SNEGSKA in the germline V gene (reference sequence). V was pared by 7 bases and J by 8 bases, with 18 bases between. This CDR3 has 13 amino acids. The CDR3: CSGLGRRGDIQYF. The CDR3 DNA follows: TGCAGTGGCCTGGGCAGGCGAGGGGACATTCAGTACTTC.

This clonotype was seen repeatedly, ten times or more. The CDR3 bases are TGTGCCAGCAGCGCAGATATACGGTTGAACTATGGCTACACCTTC. Its protein product is CASSADIRLNYGYTF. The chain is built from TRBV9 and TRBJ1-2; D remains ambiguous. Germline V gives CDR1 SGDLS, CDR2 YYNGEE. V gave up 3 bases and J gave up 2 bases, with 14 bases separating them. The CDR3 loop spans 15 amino acids.

This clonotype was observed a few times. This rearrangement joins TRBV7-9 to TRBJ1-2; D gene uncertain. The germline V and J ends were trimmed by 3 bases and 3 bases, with 11 bases remaining between them. Germline CDR1 is SEHNR and CDR2 is FQNEAQ (reference sequence). The CDR3 is 14 amino acids. The CDR3: CASSFPGRDYGYTF. The CDR3 DNA reads as TGTGCCAGCAGCTTCCCTGGACGGGACTATGGCTACACCTTC.

This clonotype was seen more than once but under ten times. The rearrangement uses TRBV5-1 and TRBJ2-7, with D tentatively TRBD1 (6 bases). Looked up from germline, CDR1 is SGHRS and CDR2 is YFSETQ. Trimming pared 2 bases from V and 4 bases from J, leaving 16 bases between. The CDR3 length is 15 residues. Written as DNA, the CDR3 is TGCGCCAGCAGCTTTAATCAGGGGTCTCTATACGAGCAGTACTTC. It specifies CASSFNQGSLYEQYF.

There are many counts of this clonotype. V gene TRBV27 combines with J gene TRBJ1-1; D is perhaps TRBD1 (5 bases). The CDR3 is made up of 15 amino acids. The ends were cut back, 7 bases at V and 6 bases at J, with 21 bases in the middle. CDR1 and CDR2 from the germline V gene are MNHEY and SMNVEV (reference sequence). CDR3 loop: CASTPSGHREAEAFF. CDR3 in DNA: TGTGCCAGCACTCCCTCCGGACACCGAGAGGCTGAAGCTTTCTTT.

This chain uses TRBV19 with TRBJ1-1; D not resolved. CDR3 length equals 13 residues. Trimming pared 1 base from V and 6 bases from J, leaving 9 bases between. Germline-derived CDR1 and CDR2 are LNHDA and SQIVND (reference sequence). This CDR3 reads CASSIVGEAEAFF. The CDR3 region has the DNA TGTGCCAGTAGTATAGTTGGGGAGGCTGAAGCTTTCTTT.

The rearrangement uses TRBV6-4 and TRBJ2-5, with D unresolved. The CDR3 is made up of 13 amino acids. Trimming left V 3 bases short and J 5 bases short, with 10 bases between. From germline, CDR1 is MRHNA and CDR2 SNTAGT. DNA of the CDR3: TGTGCCAGCAGTGATTCACTCGGGGAGACCCAGTACTTC. Encoded protein: CASSDSLGETQYF.

As concerns this clonotype: One junction end does not reproduce the germline sequence, and a read error may be involved. The chain combines TRBV3-1 with TRBJ1-2; D uncertain. The germline CDR1 and CDR2 sequences are LGHDT and YNNKEL (reference sequence). The CDR3 contains 12 residues. CDR3 DNA: TGTGCCAGCAGCCAAGATCGTATAAGTAACGCCTTC. Amino acids: CASSQDRISNAF.

A few counts support this clonotype. V usage is TRBV5-1 and J usage is TRBJ1-4; D is unclear. CDR3 length equals 15 residues. The germline CDR1 and CDR2 sequences are SGHRS and YFSETQ. V shed 0 bases and J shed 4 bases, with 10 bases lying between them. The CDR3 DNA sequence: TGCGCCAGCAGCTTGGGTACCACCCTTAATGAAAAACTGTTTTTT. Amino acid sequence: CASSLGTTLNEKLFF.

The sample holds many counts of this clonotype. This sequence joins TRBV12-3 or TRBV12-4 and TRBJ1-1, with D perhaps matching TRBD1 (6 bases). Trimming pared 0 bases from V and 9 bases from J, leaving 14 bases between. The CDR3 has 14 residues. The CDR3 is CASSLAGAGAKAFF. In nucleotides, the CDR3 is TGTGCCAGCAGTTTAGCGGGGGCAGGCGCGAAAGCTTTCTTT.

This clonotype was detected ten times or more. V gene TRBV9 combines with J gene TRBJ2-7; D unclear. Germline CDR1 is SGDLS and CDR2 is YYNGEE. Trimming took off 0 bases at V and 6 bases at J, with 28 bases between the two ends. The CDR3 sequence is 19 residues long. The CDR3 DNA is TGTGCCAGCAGCGTAGAGTTGGAGATTCGGGTGGCCTCGAATGGCGAGCAGTACTTC. Protein: CASSVELEIRVASNGEQYF.

The chain is built from TRBV5-1 and TRBJ2-4; D not resolved. From germline, CDR1 is SGHRS and CDR2 YFSETQ. V lost 7 bases to trimming and J lost 0 bases, with 11 bases between them. The CDR3 length is 14 residues. This CDR3 reads CASLCGQAKNIQYF. The CDR3 DNA reads as TGCGCCAGCCTCTGTGGGCAAGCCAAAAACATTCAGTACTTC.

In its sample, this clonotype was seen many times. The chain couples TRBV28 to TRBJ2-7, with D possibly being TRBD1 (5 bases). V lost 5 bases to trimming and J lost 1 base, with 12 bases between them. The CDR3 extends over 14 amino acids. Germline V gene lookup returns CDR1 MDHEN and CDR2 SYDVKM. CDR3 DNA sequence: TGTGCCAGCAGTCCCCCGACAGATTCCTACGAGCAGTACTTC. Its protein is CASSPPTDSYEQYF. Looking up the rest from reference TRBV28 and TRBJ2-7 gives the full variable domain: DVKVTQSSRYLVKRTGEKVFLECVQDMDHENMFWYRQDPGLGLRLIYFSYDVKMKEKGDIPEGYSVSREKKERFSLILESASTNQTSMYLCASSPPTDSYEQYFGPGTRLTVT.

This clonotype was counted a few times. This chain uses TRBV20-1 with TRBJ2-7, with D hard to call. CDR1 is DFQATT, CDR2 SNEGSKA, per germline (reference sequence). The CDR3 is 16 residues long. V was shortened by 0 bases and J by 5 bases, with 20 bases between the two germline ends. CDR3 sequence reads: CSARDRDAHRVDEQYF. CDR3 in DNA: TGCAGTGCTAGAGATCGCGACGCACACCGAGTAGACGAGCAGTACTTC.

This clonotype was seen once. CDR3 nucleotides: TGTGCCAGCGTTGGACGTGCCGATCAGCCCCAGCATTTT. It is translated as CASVGRADQPQHF. The rearrangement links TRBV2 to TRBJ1-5; no clear D gene. V gave up 8 bases and J gave up 5 bases, with 13 bases separating them. Germline values: CDR1 SNHLY, CDR2 FYNNEI. The CDR3 spans 13 residues.

This clonotype was recorded many times. The chain uses TRBV9 and TRBJ1-1, with D hard to call. This CDR3 region has 14 residues. The germline CDR1 and CDR2 sequences are SGDLS and YYNGEE. Trimming removed 0 bases from V and 1 base from J, with 7 bases in between. The DNA of the CDR3 is TGTGCCAGCAGCGTAGGAGCCGGGAACACTGAAGCTTTCTTT. It translates to CASSVGAGNTEAFF.

This clonotype showed up many times. This chain links TRBV7-6 with TRBJ1-4; no clear D. Germline CDR1 SGHVS, CDR2 FNYEAQ. The CDR3 contains 16 residues. Between the trimmed V and J ends, which lost 1 base and 0 bases, there was a span of 9 bases. As DNA, the CDR3 is TGTGCCAGCAGCTTAGTGTCTGGGGCAACTAATGAAAAACTGTTTTTT. Its translation: CASSLVSGATNEKLFF. Full variable domain (missing parts from reference TRBV7-6 and TRBJ1-4): GAGVSQSPRYKVTKRGQDVALRCDPISGHVSLYWYRQALGQGPEFLTYFNYEAQQDKSGLPNDRFSAERPEGSISTLTIQRTEQRDSAMYRCASSLVSGATNEKLFFGSGTQLSVL.

The V gene is TRBV7-9, the J gene TRBJ2-6, with D uncertain. V lost 0 bases and J lost 0, with 12 bases in between. From germline, CDR1 is SEHNR and CDR2 FQNEAQ (reference sequence). This CDR3 is built from 18 residues. CDR3 in amino acids: CASSLALGRSSGANVLTF. In nucleotides, the CDR3 is TGTGCCAGCAGCTTAGCGCTTGGCAGGAGCTCTGGGGCCAACGTCCTGACTTTC.

This clonotype was counted ten times or more. The V gene is TRBV28, the J gene TRBJ2-5; 14 nucleotides match TRBD2. Germline CDR1 reads MDHEN; CDR2 reads SYDVKM. This CDR3 has 20 amino acids. V lost 4 bases to trimming and J lost 5 bases; unmatched junction nucleotides: 18. The CDR3 is CASSSLKGERGLAGVETQYF. CDR3 nucleotide sequence: TGTGCCAGCAGTTCCCTTAAGGGGGAGAGGGGACTAGCGGGAGTGGAGACCCAGTACTTC.

This clonotype was observed at least ten times. The chain has TRBV7-8 and TRBJ1-1; unclear D gene. Germline-derived CDR1 and CDR2 are SGHVS and FQNEAQ. Trimming removed 3 bases from V and 8 bases from J, with 10 bases in between. The CDR3 is 12 residues long. The DNA for the CDR3 is TGTGCCAGCAGCTTCCCGGGAGGCGAAGCTTTCTTT. This translates into CASSFPGGEAFF. The variable domain in full, completed from reference TRBV7-8 and TRBJ1-1, reads GAGVSQSPRYKVAKRGQDVALRCDPISGHVSLFWYQQALGQGPEFLTYFQNEAQLDKSGLPSDRFFAERPEGSVSTLKIQRTQQEDSAVYLCASSFPGGEAFFGQGTRLTVV.

This clonotype was counted a few times. The chain recombines TRBV20-1 with TRBJ2-1; 11 nucleotides match TRBD2. With 5 bases clipped from V and 8 bases from J, the junction kept 2 bases outside the gene matches. CDR1 DFQATT and CDR2 SNEGSKA come from the germline V gene (reference sequence). CDR3 size: 12 residues. This CDR3 reads CSAPGLADEQFF. The CDR3 bases are TGCAGTGCTCCGGGACTAGCGGATGAGCAGTTCTTC.

This clonotype was observed a handful of times. The rearrangement uses TRBV15 and TRBJ1-4; D is unclear. This CDR3 region has 14 residues. CDR1 and CDR2 from the germline V gene are LNHNV and YYDKDF (reference sequence). V gave up 0 bases and J gave up 12 bases, with 14 bases separating them. The CDR3 DNA is TGTGCCACCAGCAGAGATCGTTACGGCCCAGAACTGTTTTTT. This gives the protein CATSRDRYGPELFF.

The CDR3 coding sequence is TGCAGTGCTAGAGATGGGCGGGTAGGGAGCAATCAGCCCCAGCATTTT. Translating it yields CSARDGRVGSNQPQHF. The chain is built from TRBV20-1 and TRBJ1-5; D is undetermined. CDR3 length: 16 residues. Trimming removed 0 bases at V and 1 base at J, with 13 bases between. CDR1 is DFQATT, CDR2 SNEGSKA, per germline (reference sequence).

Ten or more counts support this clonotype. V usage is TRBV15 and J usage is TRBJ1-2, with TRBD1 identical over 7 bases. Germline-derived CDR1 and CDR2 are LNHNV and YYDKDF (reference sequence). V shed 4 bases, J shed 8 bases, and the junction held 4 bases outside the gene matches. The CDR3 consists of 12 residues. The CDR3 sequence is CATSINRGGYTF. The CDR3 coding sequence is TGTGCCACCAGCATAAACAGGGGAGGCTACACCTTC.

In its sample, this clonotype was seen many times. The chain couples TRBV20-1 to TRBJ2-5; TRBD2 aligns across 11 bases. The CDR3 is made up of 16 amino acids. The V gene's germline CDR1 is DFQATT and CDR2 SNEGSKA (reference sequence). V was clipped by 1 base and J by 1 base; unmatched bases: 5. CDR3 sequence: CSARGGTSGTQETQYF. In DNA form, the CDR3 reads TGCAGTGCTAGAGGAGGGACTAGCGGAACCCAAGAGACCCAGTACTTC.

This clonotype came up many times. The chain is built from TRBV5-8 and TRBJ1-2, with a possible D match to TRBD1 (6 bases). V was shortened by 3 bases and J by 4 bases, with 16 bases between the two germline ends. This CDR3 has 15 amino acids. Germline values: CDR1 SGHTS, CDR2 YDEGEE. CDR3 amino acids: CASSSASQGRYGYTF. The CDR3 region has the DNA TGTGCCAGCAGCTCAGCCTCACAGGGACGCTATGGCTACACCTTC.

Notes on this clonotype: This may arise from a read error, as a much more abundant clone is one base away. The chain combines TRBV6-2 or TRBV6-3 with TRBJ2-5, with D possibly called TRBD1 or TRBD2 (5 bases each). This CDR3 has 11 residues. CDR1 MNHEY and CDR2 SVGEGT come from the germline V gene. The CDR3 protein is CVSNEGSVEYF. CDR3 nucleotide sequence: TGTGTCAGCAACGAGGGGTCGGTCGAGTACTTC.

This clonotype was seen a handful of times. This sequence joins TRBV6-1 and TRBJ2-2, with TRBD2 as a possible D gene (5 bases). The CDR3 spans 14 residues. Germline V gives CDR1 MNHNS, CDR2 SASEGT. V was clipped by 5 bases and J by 4 bases, with 11 bases between them. The CDR3 DNA reads TGTGCCAGCAGTTACAGCGGTTTCACCGGGGAGCTGTTTTTT. Its protein is CASSYSGFTGELFF.

The chain has TRBV28 and TRBJ1-4, with D maybe TRBD1 (5 bases). CDR3 length equals 15 residues. V was trimmed by 2 bases and J by 8 bases, leaving 15 bases between them. Germline V gene data show CDR1 as MDHEN and CDR2 as SYDVKM. The CDR3 DNA sequence: TGTGCCAGCAGTTTAACTGGGGACGCTTGGGAAAAACTGTTTTTT. It translates to CASSLTGDAWEKLFF.

This clonotype came up many times. This chain links TRBV6-1 with TRBJ1-5; 8 bases are a match to TRBD1. Germline V CDR1 and CDR2: MNHNS, SASEGT. The CDR3 loop spans 17 amino acids. The ends lost 6 bases at V and 0 bases at J; junction bases unmatched: 10. The CDR3 nucleotides are TGTGCCAGCAGGGGACAGGCCGTGACGTATAGCAATCAGCCCCAGCATTTT. Its translation is CASRGQAVTYSNQPQHF.

There are many counts of this clonotype. The V and J genes are TRBV11-2 and TRBJ2-7; D remains ambiguous. The V and J ends lost 3 bases and 2 bases respectively, with 8 bases between them. The length of the CDR3 is 13 residues. Per germline, CDR1 SGHAT and CDR2 FQNNGV. CDR3 bases: TGTGCCAGCAGCTTCGAACCGACCTACGAGCAGTACTTC. This codes for CASSFEPTYEQYF.